This T cell receptor (beta chain) was documented in a study of cytomegalovirus exposure and HLA in healthy donors. For the study at large: Falling in the Caucasian-associated ancestry cluster were 81% of approximately 410 genotyped donors. Findings and limits, study-wide: In a later analysis, at a false discovery rate of 0.05, some 15,000 TCR beta sequences were associated with HLA alleles. One variant, a missense change in DCLRE1C, was linked in a later analysis to TCR beta V- and J-gene trimming.

Use of 60 Vbeta and 13 Jbeta primers characterized the PCR. The assay was immunoSEQ multiplex PCR, and TCRdb's table has in-frame clones only and misses some. The sample includes approximately 190,000 clones, approximately 84% seen only once; the top ten take around 2.8%. Remarks on this clone: Its antigen is currently unknown.

Trimming took 5 bases from V and 2 from J, leaving 19 bases between them. Germline CDR1 and CDR2: LNHDA and SQIVND (reference sequence). The CDR3 is 17 amino acids. Input material: PBMCs. This sequence originates from a woman aged 50 to 60 in good health and CMV-seropositive. The chain couples TRBV19 to TRBJ1-5; no firm D call. The CDR3 DNA reads TGTGCCAGTAGTCCATCCAGGACCGGGATAGGCAATCAGCCCCAGCATTTT. This encodes CASSPSRTGIGNQPQHF.